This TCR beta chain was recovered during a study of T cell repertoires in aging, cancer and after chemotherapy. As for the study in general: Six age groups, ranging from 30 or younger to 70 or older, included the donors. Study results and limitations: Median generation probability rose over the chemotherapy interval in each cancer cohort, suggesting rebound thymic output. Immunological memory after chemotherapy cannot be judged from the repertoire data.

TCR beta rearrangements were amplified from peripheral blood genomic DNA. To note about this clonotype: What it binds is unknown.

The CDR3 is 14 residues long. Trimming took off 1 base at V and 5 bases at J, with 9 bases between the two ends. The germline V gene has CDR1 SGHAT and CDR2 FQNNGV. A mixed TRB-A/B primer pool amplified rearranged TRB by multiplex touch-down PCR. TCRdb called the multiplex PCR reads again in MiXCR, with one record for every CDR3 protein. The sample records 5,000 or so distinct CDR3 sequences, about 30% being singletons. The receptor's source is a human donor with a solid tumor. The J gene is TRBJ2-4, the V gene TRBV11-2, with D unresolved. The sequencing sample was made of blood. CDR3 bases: TGTGCCAGCAGCTTAGGTCGGACCCAAAACATTCAGTACTTC. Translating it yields CASSLGRTQNIQYF.